One T cell receptor beta chain is described in this entry. Its specificity is not known. V was trimmed by 1 base and J by 4 bases, leaving 10 bases between them. This CDR3 is built from 14 residues. Germline V lookup: CDR1 SGHAT, CDR2 FQNNGV. The sample originates from a study of cytomegalovirus exposure and HLA in healthy donors. Study-wide findings and caveats: Presence/absence analyses assumed roughly uniform sequencing depth across donors. TCR beta sequences numbering roughly 16,000 were associated with HLA alleles at 0.05 false discovery rate in a later analysis.

The primer mix had 60 Vbeta and 13 Jbeta primers. The repertoire was sequenced with immunoSEQ multiplex PCR; TCRdb's copy has only in-frame clones and lacks some. The data show roughly 150,000 clones, with roughly 84% seen just once and roughly 2.5% held by the top ten. The sequenced sample was PBMCs. The chain links TRBV11-2 to TRBJ1-2; D is possibly TRBD1 (5 bases). This receptor was taken from a man between 25 and 39 years old in good health and CMV-seropositive. CDR3 in amino acids: CASSLGRGIYGYTF. The CDR3 DNA reads TGTGCCAGCAGCTTAGGGCGGGGGATCTATGGCTACACCTTC.